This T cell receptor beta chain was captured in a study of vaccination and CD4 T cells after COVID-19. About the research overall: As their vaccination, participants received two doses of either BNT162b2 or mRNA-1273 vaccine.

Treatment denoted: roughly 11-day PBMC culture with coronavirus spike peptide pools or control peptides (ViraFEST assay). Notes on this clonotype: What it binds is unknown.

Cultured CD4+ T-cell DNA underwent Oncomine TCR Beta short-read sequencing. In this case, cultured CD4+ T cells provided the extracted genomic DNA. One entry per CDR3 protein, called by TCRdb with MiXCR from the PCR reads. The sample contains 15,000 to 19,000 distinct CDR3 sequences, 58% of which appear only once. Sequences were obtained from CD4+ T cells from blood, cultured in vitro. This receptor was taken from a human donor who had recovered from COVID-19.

Here the CDR3 reads CASSSGLGRRNTIYF. The DNA of the CDR3 is TGTGCCAGCAGCTCTGGGTTGGGTCGGAGAAACACCATATATTTT. This rearrangement joins TRBV7-6 to TRBJ1-3; D unclear. Trimming took 4 bases from V and 5 from J, leaving 15 bases between them. The CDR3 sequence is 15 residues long. Germline lookup yields CDR1 SGHVS and CDR2 FNYEAQ.